This passage covers 31 T cell receptor beta chains from one sample sequenced in a study of T cells in Graves' hyperthyroidism and ophthalmopathy (dated by TCRdb to the late 2010s). Library generation was performed with multiplex PCR. This sample was sequenced with an Illumina HiSeq 2000. The TCR beta CDR3 regions were amplified from RNA transcripts. For the first round of RT-PCR on the TCR CDR3, the HTBI primer set was used together with the Qiagen OneStep RT-PCR kit. TCRdb trimmed public reads at Q25 via fastp, called clones via MiXCR and kept in-frame beta chains. CDR3 protein duplicates are merged, each entry listing the most common genes and DNA. This sample gives 690,000 or so distinct CDR3 sequences in total; roughly 20% of them show up just once. In total, the top ten clones hold around 15% of the sample. The source material was blood. The source is a woman aged 50 to 60 with Graves' hyperthyroidism that later progressed to Graves' ophthalmopathy.

This chain joins TRBV6-1 and TRBJ1-2; D call uncertain. V lost 6 bases to trimming and J lost 3 bases, with 2 bases between them. CDR3 length equals 10 residues. Germline V gene sequence: CDR1 MNHNS, CDR2 SASEGT. CDR3 region: CASRDYGYTF. In nucleotides, the CDR3 is TGTGCCAGCAGGGACTATGGCTACACCTTC.

This clonotype has a count of ten or more. The V and J genes are TRBV11-3 and TRBJ2-2; 8 bases line up with TRBD1. The CDR3 has 17 residues. The junction had 12 bases not matched to a gene; V was cut back by 5 bases and J by 4 bases. Germline values: CDR1 SGHNT, CDR2 YENEEA. DNA for the CDR3: TGTGCCAGCAGCACACGGTCAGGGGGCCACATCACCGGGGAGCTGTTTTTT. Translation: CASSTRSGGHITGELFF. The full variable domain, rest sourced from reference TRBV11-3 and TRBJ2-2, is EAGVVQSPRYKIIEKKQPVAFWCNPISGHNTLYWYLQNLGQGPELLIRYENEEAVDDSQLPKDRFSAERLKGVDSTLKIQPAELGDSAVYLCASSTRSGGHITGELFFGEGSRLTVL.

The sample holds many counts of this clonotype. V usage is TRBV5-5 and J usage is TRBJ1-1; 7 nucleotides agree with TRBD1. Germline-derived CDR1 and CDR2 are SGHKS and YYEKEE (reference sequence). V dropped 6 bases and J dropped 3; count of bases not matched to a gene: 8. This CDR3 has 14 amino acids. CDR3 DNA sequence: TGTGCCAGCAAGTTGGGACAGAGAGACACTGAAGCTTTCTTT. Its translation: CASKLGQRDTEAFF.

This clonotype was found a few times. This chain connects TRBV20-1 to TRBJ2-7, with D possibly matching TRBD2 (5 bases). The ends were cut back, 3 bases at V and 3 bases at J, with 12 bases in the middle. This CDR3 has 13 amino acids. CDR1 and CDR2 from the germline V gene are DFQATT and SNEGSKA (reference sequence). CDR3 sequence reads: CSARPPGYYEQYF. Written as DNA, the CDR3 is TGCAGTGCTAGGCCTCCGGGATACTACGAGCAGTACTTC.

This clonotype appeared once. This may be a read error, as it is one base from a much larger clone. The rearrangement uses TRBV12-3 or TRBV12-4 and TRBJ2-7; 7 bases map to TRBD1. The CDR3 sequence is 13 residues long. The DNA for the CDR3 is TGTGCCGGCAGTCCCCAGGGGGACTACGAGCAGTACTTC. Translation: CAGSPQGDYEQYF.

The V call is TRBV4-1, the J call TRBJ2-5, with 8 bases identical to TRBD2. After removal of 3 bases from V and 5 bases from J, the junction contained 8 bases not matched to a gene. The CDR3 sequence is 15 residues long. Per germline, CDR1 MGHRA and CDR2 YSYEKL. CDR3 loop: CASSHNRGGIETQYF. The CDR3 region has the DNA TGCGCCAGCAGCCACAACCGGGGGGGTATCGAGACCCAGTACTTC.

In this sample, this clonotype turned up many times. The chain joins TRBV3-1 to TRBJ1-2, with D possibly matching TRBD1 (5 bases). CDR1 and CDR2 (germline): LGHDT, YNNKEL (reference sequence). This CDR3 comprises 13 residues. The V end lost 6 bases, the J end lost 8 bases, and 16 bases lay between the germline ends. DNA of the CDR3: TGTGCCAGCAGTCGGGAGGGAACAGGAGGCTACACCTTC. Translation gives CASSREGTGGYTF.

The chain has TRBV29-1 and TRBJ1-2, with TRBD1 identical over 7 bases. CDR3 length: 12 residues. Trimming cost V 7 bases and J 4 bases; bases outside gene matches: 6. Germline loops: CDR1 SQVTM, CDR2 ANQGSEA. In nucleotides, the CDR3 is TGCAGCGGGAAGGACAGGTCCTATGGCTACACCTTC. As protein: CSGKDRSYGYTF.

The chain combines TRBV20-1 with TRBJ1-1; D is perhaps TRBD1 (6 bases). Trimming took off 2 bases at V and 0 bases at J, with 19 bases between the two ends. CDR1 and CDR2 from the germline V gene are DFQATT and SNEGSKA (reference sequence). The CDR3 loop spans 17 amino acids. The CDR3 spells CSARPLYRDTMNTEAFF. The CDR3, as DNA: TGCAGTGCTAGACCCCTTTACCGGGACACGATGAACACTGAAGCTTTCTTT.

This clonotype was seen many times. V and J are TRBV3-1 and TRBJ1-1; D possibly corresponds to TRBD1 (5 bases). Germline assignment: CDR1 LGHDT and CDR2 YNNKEL (reference sequence). V gave up 4 bases and J gave up 0 bases, with 9 bases separating them. This CDR3 region has 14 residues. The CDR3 region is CASSRDGMNTEAFF. The CDR3 nucleotides are TGTGCCAGCAGCCGGGACGGCATGAACACTGAAGCTTTCTTT.

The chain links TRBV29-1 to TRBJ1-1, with 7 bases that match TRBD1. With 7 bases clipped from V and 2 bases from J, the junction kept 10 bases outside the gene matches. Germline V lookup: CDR1 SQVTM, CDR2 ANQGSEA. This CDR3 region has 14 residues. The CDR3 here is CSATTAGGNTEAFF. CDR3 in DNA: TGCAGCGCAACGACGGCAGGGGGAAACACTGAAGCTTTCTTT.

This clonotype was seen at least ten times. The chain couples TRBV6-1 to TRBJ1-2, with TRBD1 matching over 7 bases. The CDR3 totals 15 residues. The germline V gene encodes CDR1 MNHNS and CDR2 SASEGT. V was clipped by 6 bases and J by 3 bases; unmatched bases: 10. CDR3 in amino acids: CASRKKPDRDYGYTF. The CDR3 DNA is TGTGCCAGCAGGAAGAAGCCCGACAGGGACTATGGCTACACCTTC.

This clonotype has just a few counts. The chain employs TRBV29-1 and TRBJ1-1, with D unclear. Germline V CDR1 and CDR2: SQVTM, ANQGSEA. Trimming pared 3 bases from V and 1 base from J, leaving 9 bases between. The CDR3 runs 13 residues. In DNA form, the CDR3 reads TGCAGCGTTGACCCACAGAAGAACACTGAAGCTTTCTTT. This encodes CSVDPQKNTEAFF.

The sample holds many counts of this clonotype. The V call is TRBV20-1, the J call TRBJ2-1, with 7 bases identical to TRBD2. The J segment lost 2 bases and the V segment lost 5 bases, leaving 9 bases of the junction unmatched. CDR3 length equals 15 residues. Germline assignment: CDR1 DFQATT and CDR2 SNEGSKA (reference sequence). The CDR3 reads CSAHSGTTAYNEQFF. The CDR3 region has the DNA TGCAGTGCTCATTCCGGGACTACCGCCTACAATGAGCAGTTCTTC.

The chain joins TRBV20-1 to TRBJ2-5; D is unresolved. Trimming stripped 3 bases from V and 0 bases from J, with 8 bases between. The length of the CDR3 is 13 residues. Germline values: CDR1 DFQATT, CDR2 SNEGSKA (reference sequence). The DNA of the CDR3 is TGCAGTGCTAGTACCAGTGACCAAGAGACCCAGTACTTC. Encoded protein: CSASTSDQETQYF.

This clonotype was observed many times. This chain joins TRBV2 and TRBJ2-3; 7 positions agree with TRBD2. The CDR3 extends over 15 amino acids. With 6 bases clipped from V and 3 bases from J, the junction kept 9 bases outside the gene matches. Germline V gives CDR1 SNHLY, CDR2 FYNNEI. The CDR3 is CASSGGLVGTDTQYF. For the CDR3, the DNA is TGTGCCAGCAGCGGCGGACTAGTTGGGACAGATACGCAGTATTTT. Full variable domain (outside the CDR3, taken from reference TRBV2 and TRBJ2-3): EPEVTQTPSHQVTQMGQEVILRCVPISNHLYFYWYRQILGQKVEFLVSFYNNEISEKSEIFDDQFSVERPDGSNFTLKIRSTKLEDSAMYFCASSGGLVGTDTQYFGPGTRLTVL.

The V gene is TRBV27, the J gene TRBJ2-1; no reliable D call. V was shortened by 5 bases and J by 1 base, with 9 bases between the two germline ends. The CDR3 totals 14 residues. Germline V lookup: CDR1 MNHEY, CDR2 SMNVEV (reference sequence). The CDR3 here is CASSDERSYNEQFF. The CDR3 DNA is TGTGCCAGCAGTGATGAGAGGTCCTACAATGAGCAGTTCTTC.

The CDR3 nucleotides read TGTGCCAGCAGTGGCCGAGCGGGGGCCCACTACAATGAGCAGTTCTTC. Its translation: CASSGRAGAHYNEQFF. This chain joins TRBV6-1 and TRBJ2-1; TRBD2 agrees at 8 bases. CDR1 and CDR2 from the germline V gene are MNHNS and SASEGT. This CDR3 is 16 amino acids long. The ends lost 4 bases at V and 3 bases at J; junction bases unmatched: 8.

This clonotype was seen repeatedly, ten times or more. This chain joins TRBV18 and TRBJ1-1; D is ambiguous. Per germline, CDR1 KGHSH and CDR2 LQKENI. Between the trimmed V and J ends, which lost 4 bases and 1 base, there was a span of 10 bases. CDR3 length: 14 residues. CDR3 amino acids: CASSQKLENTEAFF. As DNA, the CDR3 is TGTGCCAGCTCACAAAAGTTAGAGAACACTGAAGCTTTCTTT.

J is TRBJ1-1 and V is TRBV5-6; 8 bases are a match to TRBD1. The length of the CDR3 is 19 residues. J was trimmed by 4 bases and V by 2 bases; bases with no gene match: 19. Germline lookup yields CDR1 SGHDT and CDR2 YYEEEE. The CDR3 region has the DNA TGTGCCAGCAGCTTTGGAGGGATTTGGGACAGGTCCTGGGGCACTGAAGCTTTCTTT. This sequence encodes CASSFGGIWDRSWGTEAFF.

This clonotype was seen at least ten times. The junction departs from germline at one end; a sequencing error may be responsible. The rearrangement joins TRBV12-3 or TRBV12-4 to TRBJ2-2; D ambiguous. The CDR3 contains 12 residues. The CDR3 DNA follows: TGCGCCAGCAGCTTACGGGCCGGGGAGCTGTTTTTT. Translation gives CASSLRAGELFF.

This clonotype was counted at least ten times. This rearrangement joins TRBV7-2 to TRBJ2-5; TRBD1 might be the D (5 bases). The CDR3 runs to 17 residues. Germline CDR1 reads SGHTA; CDR2 reads FQGNSA. V lost 2 bases, J lost 0 bases, and 16 bases lay in between. The CDR3 spells CASSLPQGVANQETQYF. CDR3 sequence (DNA): TGTGCCAGCAGCTTACCCCAAGGGGTAGCCAACCAAGAGACCCAGTACTTC.

This clonotype has at least ten counts. The chain is built from TRBV30 and TRBJ1-1; D ambiguous. Between the trimmed V and J ends, which lost 5 bases and 3 bases, there was a span of 13 bases. Germline CDR1 and CDR2: GTSNPN and SVGIG (reference sequence). The CDR3 spans 13 residues. CDR3 coding DNA: TGTGCCTGGGGGTCTGTGGCTGACACTGAAGCTTTCTTT. It specifies CAWGSVADTEAFF.

The V and J genes are TRBV5-1 and TRBJ1-6; D gene unclear. CDR1 and CDR2 from the germline V gene are SGHRS and YFSETQ. There are 16 residues in the CDR3. The V gene lost 4 bases and the J gene lost 6 bases, with 17 bases spanning the gap. CDR3 amino acids: CASSRRGPTSNSPLHF. CDR3 DNA: TGCGCCAGCAGCAGAAGAGGCCCAACGAGTAATTCACCCCTCCACTTT.

This clonotype occurred a few times. This rearrangement joins TRBV29-1 to TRBJ1-2; maybe TRBD1 (6 bases). The CDR3 runs 15 residues. Germline assignment: CDR1 SQVTM and CDR2 ANQGSEA. The CDR3 loop reads CSAREHRVTNYGYTF. The CDR3, as DNA: TGCAGTGCTAGGGAACACAGGGTAACTAACTATGGCTACACCTTC. Together with reference TRBV29-1 and TRBJ1-2, the CDR3 gives the full variable domain: SAVISQKPSRDICQRGTSLTIQCQVDSQVTMMFWYRQQPGQSLTLIATANQGSEATYESGFVIDKFPISRPNLTFSTLTVSNMSPEDSSIYLCSAREHRVTNYGYTFGSGTRLTVV.

This clonotype turned up a few times. The rearrangement uses TRBV7-9 and TRBJ1-1, with 9 bases aligning to TRBD1. Germline CDR1 and CDR2: SEHNR and FQNEAQ (reference sequence). The junction had 3 bases not matched to a gene; V was cut back by 2 bases and J by 5 bases. The CDR3 sequence is 14 residues long. For the CDR3, the DNA is TGTGCCAGCAGCTTATACAGGGGGCGAACTGAAGCTTTCTTT. Translation: CASSLYRGRTEAFF.

This chain uses TRBV7-6 with TRBJ1-1; a possible D gene is TRBD1 (5 bases). CDR1 is SGHVS, CDR2 FNYEAQ, per germline. The CDR3 loop spans 15 amino acids. Trimming removed 3 bases at V and 1 base at J, with 12 bases between. CDR3 residues: CASSFRDAWNTEAFF. CDR3 nucleotide sequence: TGTGCCAGCAGCTTCCGGGACGCCTGGAACACTGAAGCTTTCTTT.

The chain links TRBV10-2 to TRBJ2-1, with TRBD1 matching over 9 bases. Germline CDR1 WSHSY, CDR2 SAAADI. The CDR3 covers 16 residues. V shed 0 bases, J shed 4 bases, and the junction held 4 bases outside the gene matches. The CDR3 sequence: CASSESSGTGYNEQFF. The DNA for the CDR3 is TGCGCCAGCAGTGAGTCCTCCGGGACAGGGTACAATGAGCAGTTCTTC.

This clonotype was found a few times. No conserved phenylalanine or tryptophan is present at the end of the CDR3, so a read error is the likely explanation. The CDR3 loop reads CASRREGLAEAFL. CDR3 DNA sequence: TGTGCCAGCCGAAGAGAGGGGCTAGCTGAAGCTTTCCTT. The J gene is TRBJ1-1, the V gene TRBV6-1; D is possibly TRBD1 (5 bases). The V gene lost 8 bases and the J gene lost 6 bases, with 16 bases spanning the gap. Germline V gene lookup returns CDR1 MNHNS and CDR2 SASEGT. This CDR3 is built from 13 residues.

This clonotype was counted only a few times. The chain is built from TRBV5-6 and TRBJ1-2; D unclear. CDR3 length: 12 residues. V was trimmed by 0 bases and J by 8 bases, leaving 8 bases between them. Germline lookup yields CDR1 SGHDT and CDR2 YYEEEE. CDR3 coding DNA: TGTGCCAGCAGCTTGGTTGACCTGGGCTACACCTTC. The encoded protein is CASSLVDLGYTF.

V is TRBV7-2 and J is TRBJ2-1; TRBD2 aligns across 9 bases. CDR1 and CDR2 (germline): SGHTA, FQGNSA. The CDR3 has 15 residues. J gave up 6 bases and V 6 bases, and 9 bases lay outside the gene matches. Here the CDR3 DNA reads TGTGCCAGCAGTTTATCACTAGCGGGCCGCAATGAGCAGTTCTTC. This sequence encodes CASSLSLAGRNEQFF. Together with reference TRBV7-2 and TRBJ2-1, the CDR3 gives the full variable domain: GAGVSQSPSNKVTEKGKDVELRCDPISGHTALYWYRQSLGQGLEFLIYFQGNSAPDKSGLPSDRFSAERTGGSVSTLTIQRTQQEDSAVYLCASSLSLAGRNEQFFGPGTRLTVL.